This T cell receptor (beta chain) was sequenced in a study of T cells in Graves' hyperthyroidism and ophthalmopathy. Only a few counts were recorded for this clonotype. Its antigen is as yet unknown. Amplified regions were TCR beta CDR3 sequences from RNA transcripts. Initially, a first-round RT-PCR of the TCR CDR3 employed the HTBI primer set. TCRdb re-derived calls from the multiplex PCR reads in MiXCR, one entry per CDR3 protein. The sample lists about 550,000 distinct CDR3 sequences; around 21% were seen once. The V gene's germline CDR1 is ENHRY and CDR2 SYGVKD. The V end was cut by 11 bases, the J end by 1 base, with 17 bases between. The CDR3 has 14 residues. Points from the study as a whole: In blood, most of the thyroid clonotypes expanded above 0.001 were also present.

Sequenced: blood. The rearrangement links TRBV10-3 to TRBJ1-1, with D possibly being TRBD1 (6 bases). The source is a man aged 18 to 29 with Graves' hyperthyroidism. The CDR3: CAARDTSGNTEAFF. The CDR3 DNA reads as TGTGCCGCCCGGGACACCTCGGGGAACACTGAAGCTTTCTTT.